What follows are 32 T cell receptor beta chains derived from one specimen sequenced in a study of cytomegalovirus exposure and HLA in healthy donors. 60 Vbeta and 13 Jbeta primers were used in PCR. Profiled with immunoSEQ multiplex PCR; TCRdb holds only in-frame clones, not every one. Among more than 110,000 clones listed, approximately 80% were seen once. Sequencing input: PBMCs. Receptor source: a woman aged 50 to 60 in good health and CMV-seronegative.

For the CDR3, the DNA is TGTGCCAGCAGCGCGGCGACTAGCTACTACAATGAGCAGTTCTTC. Amino acids: CASSAATSYYNEQFF. The chain links TRBV5-6 to TRBJ2-1, with 7 bases fitting TRBD2. Germline values: CDR1 SGHDT, CDR2 YYEEEE. The CDR3 totals 15 residues. V dropped 4 bases and J dropped 3; count of bases not matched to a gene: 7.

The chain uses TRBV10-3 and TRBJ2-5; a weak D match, TRBD1 (5 bases). V lost 2 bases and J lost 3, with 16 bases in between. CDR1 and CDR2 from the germline V gene are ENHRY and SYGVKD. The CDR3 contains 16 residues. The CDR3 protein is CAISERGGAYKETQYF. For the CDR3, the DNA is TGTGCCATCAGTGAGCGCGGTGGGGCCTATAAAGAGACCCAGTACTTC.

The genes are TRBV30 and TRBJ2-2; 7 nucleotides line up with TRBD1. The CDR3 is made up of 13 amino acids. With V trimmed by 6 bases and J by 5 bases, 6 bases remained unmatched. CDR1 and CDR2 (germline): GTSNPN, SVGIG (reference sequence). CDR3 sequence (DNA): TGTGCCTGTGGACAGGCGAGGACCGGGGAGCTGTTTTTT. Translated: CACGQARTGELFF.

The genes are TRBV2 and TRBJ1-2; D not resolved. V lost 6 bases and J lost 1, with 12 bases in between. The germline gives CDR1 SNHLY, CDR2 FYNNEI. The CDR3 has 14 amino acids. Written as DNA, the CDR3 is TGTGCCAGCAGCGAAACAGAGTTTAACTATGGCTACACCTTC. Translation: CASSETEFNYGYTF.

This chain links TRBV28 with TRBJ1-6; no definite D call. The CDR3 consists of 15 residues. V was clipped by 4 bases and J by 8 bases, with 15 bases between them. CDR1 MDHEN and CDR2 SYDVKM come from the germline V gene. In DNA form, the CDR3 reads TGTGCCAGCAGTTCCCGTGGAGGTTACCATTCACCCCTCCACTTT. Its protein product is CASSSRGGYHSPLHF. Combining the CDR3 with reference TRBV28 and TRBJ1-6 gives the whole variable domain DVKVTQSSRYLVKRTGEKVFLECVQDMDHENMFWYRQDPGLGLRLIYFSYDVKMKEKGDIPEGYSVSREKKERFSLILESASTNQTSMYLCASSSRGGYHSPLHFGNGTRLTVT.

V gene TRBV2 combines with J gene TRBJ1-5; D is unclear. V was clipped by 4 bases and J by 1 base, with 11 bases between them. The CDR3 spans 15 residues. Germline loops: CDR1 SNHLY, CDR2 FYNNEI. CDR3 sequence (DNA): TGTGCCAGCAGTGGCGAGGGAAGGAGCAATCAGCCCCAGCATTTT. Translating gives CASSGEGRSNQPQHF.

The count of this clone is one. The chain has TRBV27 and TRBJ2-5, with 9 bases lining up with TRBD2. Trimming at V came to 3 bases and at J to 1 base, leaving 3 bases not matched to a gene. CDR1 MNHEY and CDR2 SMNVEV come from the germline V gene (reference sequence). CDR3 size: 15 residues. The CDR3, as DNA: TGTGCCAGCAGTTTTAGCGGGGGCCGCCAAGAGACCCAGTACTTC. It encodes CASSFSGGRQETQYF.

This clone was detected only once. V gene TRBV27 combines with J gene TRBJ2-5; D ambiguous. Trimming stripped 3 bases from V and 5 bases from J, with 13 bases between. The CDR3 contains 14 residues. Germline CDR1 is MNHEY and CDR2 is SMNVEV (reference sequence). CDR3 sequence (DNA): TGTGCCAGCAGTTTTGATAGATTGGGCGAGACCCAGTACTTC. It translates to CASSFDRLGETQYF.

The chain couples TRBV6-6 to TRBJ2-7; 8 positions agree with TRBD2. Germline loops: CDR1 MNHNY, CDR2 SVGAGI (reference sequence). Trimming took 0 bases from V and 4 from J; bases not matched to a gene: 5. The CDR3 runs to 15 residues. The CDR3 region has the DNA TGTGCCAGCAGTTACTCTTTCGGGGGGGAGTACGAGCAGTACTTC. It translates to CASSYSFGGEYEQYF.

This clone was seen a handful of times. CDR3 residues: CASSPWTGDNEKLFF. The CDR3 DNA reads TGTGCCAGTAGTCCGTGGACAGGGGATAATGAAAAACTGTTTTTT. V is TRBV19 and J is TRBJ1-4, with 9 bases lining up with TRBD1. The CDR3 spans 15 residues. Germline CDR1 LNHDA, CDR2 SQIVND (reference sequence). V lost 5 bases to trimming and J lost 4 bases; unmatched junction nucleotides: 5.

The chain has TRBV7-9 and TRBJ2-3; 9 positions agree with TRBD1. V lost 5 bases, J lost 3 bases, and 9 bases stayed unmatched. This CDR3 is built from 16 residues. Germline V gene sequence: CDR1 SEHNR, CDR2 FQNEAQ (reference sequence). CDR3 loop: CASSQLNRGLTDTQYF. The DNA of the CDR3 is TGTGCCAGCAGCCAGCTCAACAGGGGGCTGACAGATACGCAGTATTTT.

V usage is TRBV2 and J usage is TRBJ1-5, with TRBD1 matching 10 bases. Germline-derived CDR1 and CDR2 are SNHLY and FYNNEI. The CDR3 spans 13 residues. J was trimmed by 6 bases and V by 8 bases; bases with no gene match: 4. CDR3 region: CASRTGGGQPQHF. CDR3 DNA sequence: TGTGCCAGCCGGACAGGGGGTGGTCAGCCCCAGCATTTT.

The rearrangement joins TRBV30 to TRBJ2-7; 8 bases fit TRBD1. The germline CDR1 and CDR2 sequences are GTSNPN and SVGIG (reference sequence). The V gene end was trimmed by 0 bases and the J gene end by 6 bases; junction bases not matched to a gene: 4. This CDR3 has 13 residues. DNA for the CDR3: TGTGCCTGGAGTGTTGGACAGGGCATCGAGCAGTACTTC. The encoded protein is CAWSVGQGIEQYF.

The rearrangement uses TRBV4-3 and TRBJ1-6; TRBD1 aligns across 8 bases. Germline V lookup: CDR1 LGHNA, CDR2 YSLEER. The J segment lost 7 bases and the V segment lost 4 bases, leaving 6 bases of the junction unmatched. The CDR3 runs 15 residues. CDR3 DNA: TGCGCCAGCAGCCCGCAGGGGGCCAAAAATTCACCCCTCCACTTT. It translates to CASSPQGAKNSPLHF.

V gene TRBV25-1 combines with J gene TRBJ2-1; 7 bases match TRBD2. From germline, CDR1 is MGHDK and CDR2 SYGVNS. V shed 6 bases, J shed 9 bases, and the junction held 8 bases outside the gene matches. This CDR3 is built from 13 residues. CDR3 DNA: TGTGCCAGCAGGGGCGGACTAGTCAGTGAGCAGTTCTTC. Amino acid sequence: CASRGGLVSEQFF.

This clone showed up just once. This chain uses TRBV7-3 with TRBJ2-3, with D hard to call. V dropped 3 bases and J dropped 0 bases, with 13 bases sitting between them. The CDR3 covers 16 residues. Germline values: CDR1 SGHTA, CDR2 FQGTGA. This CDR3 reads CASSLVAVPSTDTQYF. The CDR3 DNA sequence: TGTGCCAGCAGCTTGGTGGCGGTGCCTAGCACAGATACGCAGTATTTT. The complete variable domain, with remaining parts taken from reference TRBV7-3 and TRBJ2-3, reads GAGVSQTPSNKVTEKGKYVELRCDPISGHTALYWYRQSLGQGPEFLIYFQGTGAADDSGLPNDRFFAVRPEGSVSTLKIQRTERGDSAVYLCASSLVAVPSTDTQYFGPGTRLTVL.

This clone has only one observation. V usage is TRBV5-1 and J usage is TRBJ2-1; the match to TRBD2 covers 11 bases. The V gene end was trimmed by 0 bases and the J gene end by 4 bases; junction bases not matched to a gene: 6. Looked up from germline, CDR1 is SGHRS and CDR2 is YFSETQ. The CDR3 length is 17 residues. CDR3 nucleotides: TGCGCCAGCAGCTTGGTAGTGGGGACTAGCGGTTACAATGAGCAGTTCTTC. Translated: CASSLVVGTSGYNEQFF. Looking up the rest from reference TRBV5-1 and TRBJ2-1 gives the full variable domain: KAGVTQTPRYLIKTRGQQVTLSCSPISGHRSVSWYQQTPGQGLQFLFEYFSETQRNKGNFPGRFSGRQFSNSRSEMNVSTLELGDSALYLCASSLVVGTSGYNEQFFGPGTRLTVL.

In this sample, this clone turned up once. V and J are TRBV2 and TRBJ1-2; possibly TRBD1 for D (5 bases). Looked up from germline, CDR1 is SNHLY and CDR2 is FYNNEI. The CDR3 extends over 13 amino acids. The ends were cut back, 2 bases at V and 8 bases at J, with 12 bases in the middle. As DNA, the CDR3 is TGTGCCAGCAGTGAATGGCAGGGTAACGGCTACACCTTC. This sequence encodes CASSEWQGNGYTF.

The gene calls are TRBV5-1 and TRBJ2-7; 7 positions agree with TRBD1. V lost 4 bases to trimming and J lost 2 bases; unmatched junction nucleotides: 9. Looked up from germline, CDR1 is SGHRS and CDR2 is YFSETQ. There are 15 residues in the CDR3. The CDR3 nucleotides read TGCGCCAGCAGCCCCGACCGGGACAGAGCCTACGAGCAGTACTTC. Translating gives CASSPDRDRAYEQYF.

The CDR3 spells CASSDAEQGVAGNTIYF. The CDR3 DNA is TGTGCCAGCAGTGATGCCGAACAGGGGGTGGCTGGAAACACCATATATTTT. The genes are TRBV2 and TRBJ1-3; 8 bases map to TRBD1. CDR1 and CDR2 (germline): SNHLY, FYNNEI. CDR3 length: 17 residues. V gave up 3 bases and J gave up 2 bases; unmatched junction bases: 9.

This CDR3 reads CAISLAGGVNEQFF. The CDR3 DNA sequence: TGTGCCATCAGTCTAGCGGGGGGGGTAAATGAGCAGTTCTTC. The chain combines TRBV10-3 with TRBJ2-1, with TRBD2 matching over 12 bases. With 5 bases clipped from V and 7 bases from J, the junction kept 3 bases outside the gene matches. The CDR3 spans 14 residues. The germline V gene has CDR1 ENHRY and CDR2 SYGVKD.

The chain carries TRBV2 and TRBJ1-5, with D perhaps matching TRBD1 (5 bases). Trimming left V 4 bases short and J 4 bases short, with 11 bases between. CDR1 and CDR2 (germline): SNHLY, FYNNEI. The CDR3 is made up of 14 amino acids. The CDR3: CASSVRTQNQPQHF. The CDR3 DNA is TGTGCCAGCAGTGTCCGGACACAAAATCAGCCCCAGCATTTT. The variable domain in full, completed from reference TRBV2 and TRBJ1-5, reads EPEVTQTPSHQVTQMGQEVILRCVPISNHLYFYWYRQILGQKVEFLVSFYNNEISEKSEIFDDQFSVERPDGSNFTLKIRSTKLEDSAMYFCASSVRTQNQPQHFGDGTRLSIL.

The chain couples TRBV2 to TRBJ2-1; TRBD2 aligns across 11 bases. V shed 6 bases, J shed 4 bases, and the junction held 8 bases outside the gene matches. The CDR3 is 16 amino acids. Germline values: CDR1 SNHLY, CDR2 FYNNEI. The CDR3 is CASSGFSGGAYNEQFF. CDR3 DNA: TGTGCCAGCAGCGGTTTTAGCGGGGGGGCTTACAATGAGCAGTTCTTC.

The rearrangement uses TRBV28 and TRBJ1-2, with D possibly matching TRBD1 (6 bases). Germline V CDR1 and CDR2: MDHEN, SYDVKM. V shed 6 bases and J shed 3 bases, with 17 bases lying between them. The CDR3 runs to 15 residues. The CDR3 loop is CASSHAGGADYGYTF. The CDR3 region has the DNA TGTGCCAGCAGCCATGCTGGGGGGGCCGACTATGGCTACACCTTC.

V and J are TRBV18 and TRBJ2-3; 8 bases align to TRBD2. V lost 6 bases to trimming and J lost 5 bases; unmatched junction nucleotides: 13. The germline CDR1 and CDR2 sequences are KGHSH and LQKENI. The CDR3 has 16 residues. CDR3 nucleotides: TGTGCCAGCTCCCCGGCCGGGACTAGGGAGGTAGATACGCAGTATTTT. Its protein is CASSPAGTREVDTQYF. Variable domain in full (rest from reference TRBV18 and TRBJ2-3): NAGVMQNPRHLVRRRGQEARLRCSPMKGHSHVYWYRQLPEEGLKFMVYLQKENIIDESGMPKERFSAEFPKEGPSILRIQQVVRGDSAAYFCASSPAGTREVDTQYFGPGTRLTVL.

The chain combines TRBV5-1 with TRBJ2-3, with 10 positions matching TRBD1. The CDR3 has 15 amino acids. Unmatched junction bases numbered 1, after V lost 2 bases and J lost 1 base. Germline V gives CDR1 SGHRS, CDR2 YFSETQ. CDR3 in DNA: TGCGCCAGCAGCTTTGGGACAGGGGGCACAGATACGCAGTATTTT. This encodes CASSFGTGGTDTQYF. The entire variable domain, with the rest obtained from reference TRBV5-1 and TRBJ2-3, is as follows: KAGVTQTPRYLIKTRGQQVTLSCSPISGHRSVSWYQQTPGQGLQFLFEYFSETQRNKGNFPGRFSGRQFSNSRSEMNVSTLELGDSALYLCASSFGTGGTDTQYFGPGTRLTVL.

The chain carries TRBV27 and TRBJ2-5, with TRBD2 identical over 11 bases. This CDR3 region has 15 residues. Germline lookup yields CDR1 MNHEY and CDR2 SMNVEV (reference sequence). The J segment lost 11 bases and the V segment lost 3 bases, leaving 11 bases of the junction unmatched. The chain's CDR3 is CASSLSSGGGREQYF. CDR3 nucleotide sequence: TGTGCCAGCAGTTTGAGTAGCGGGGGGGGTCGGGAGCAGTACTTC.

Only one count was recorded for this clone. As DNA, the CDR3 is TGCGCCAGCAGCTTGGCAGGGGAGGGTGGCTACACCTTC. This codes for CASSLAGEGGYTF. This chain uses TRBV5-1 with TRBJ1-2; D might be TRBD1 (6 bases). V lost 0 bases and J lost 7, with 10 bases in between. Germline CDR1 is SGHRS and CDR2 is YFSETQ. The CDR3 is 13 amino acids.

The rearrangement links TRBV5-1 to TRBJ2-2; perhaps TRBD2 as D (6 bases). Germline-derived CDR1 and CDR2 are SGHRS and YFSETQ. The CDR3 runs to 17 residues. Trimming took off 4 bases at V and 1 base at J, with 17 bases between the two ends. The CDR3, as DNA: TGCGCCAGCAGCCCACACGGAGGGGATCAGAACACCGGGGAGCTGTTTTTT. Protein product: CASSPHGGDQNTGELFF.

This clone was counted only a few times. The rearrangement uses TRBV27 and TRBJ1-3; D remains ambiguous. Trimming pared 8 bases from V and 0 bases from J, leaving 8 bases between. From germline, CDR1 is MNHEY and CDR2 SMNVEV (reference sequence). This CDR3 contains 13 residues. CDR3 sequence reads: CASRGFSGNTIYF. As DNA, the CDR3 is TGTGCCAGCCGGGGTTTCTCTGGAAACACCATATATTTT.

The chain uses TRBV5-1 and TRBJ2-5; D is uncertain. The germline gives CDR1 SGHRS, CDR2 YFSETQ. Trimming cost V 4 bases and J 5 bases, with 9 bases left between them. The CDR3 runs to 12 residues. This CDR3 reads CASSAPGETQYF. As DNA, the CDR3 is TGCGCCAGCAGCGCCCCCGGGGAGACCCAGTACTTC. Supplemented by reference TRBV5-1 and TRBJ2-5, the full variable domain reads KAGVTQTPRYLIKTRGQQVTLSCSPISGHRSVSWYQQTPGQGLQFLFEYFSETQRNKGNFPGRFSGRQFSNSRSEMNVSTLELGDSALYLCASSAPGETQYFGPGTRLLVL.

The V and J genes are TRBV19 and TRBJ1-1; 7 bases fit TRBD1. CDR3 length: 14 amino acids. Germline trimming cut 5 bases from V and 0 bases from J; bases unmatched to any gene: 3. The germline V gene has CDR1 LNHDA and CDR2 SQIVND (reference sequence). CDR3 sequence: CASSFDRVNTEAFF. The CDR3 nucleotides are TGTGCCAGTAGTTTCGACAGGGTGAACACTGAAGCTTTCTTT.